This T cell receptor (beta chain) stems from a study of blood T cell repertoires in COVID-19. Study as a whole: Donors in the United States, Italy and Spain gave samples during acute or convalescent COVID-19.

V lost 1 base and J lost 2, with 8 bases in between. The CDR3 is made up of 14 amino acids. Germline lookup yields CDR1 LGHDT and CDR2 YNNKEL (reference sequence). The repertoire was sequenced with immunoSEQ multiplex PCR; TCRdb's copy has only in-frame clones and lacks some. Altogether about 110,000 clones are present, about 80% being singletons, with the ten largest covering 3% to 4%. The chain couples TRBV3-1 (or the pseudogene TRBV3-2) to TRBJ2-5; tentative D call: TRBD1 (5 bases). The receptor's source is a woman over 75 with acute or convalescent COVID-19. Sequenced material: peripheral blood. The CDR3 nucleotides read TGTGCCAGCAGCCAAGGGGCAGGGCAAGAGACCCAGTACTTC. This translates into CASSQGAGQETQYF.